This T cell receptor beta chain was profiled in a study of blood T cell repertoires in COVID-19. Germline-derived CDR1 and CDR2 are SGHTA and FQGNSA. The CDR3 length is 15 residues. V gave up 2 bases and J gave up 5 bases; unmatched junction bases: 9. Data came from immunoSEQ multiplex PCR; TCRdb stores just in-frame clones and leaves some out. The table has some 250,000 clones, approximately 83% seen once. This chain joins TRBV7-2 and TRBJ2-7; 7 nucleotides line up with TRBD1. The TCR was taken from a woman aged 25 to 39 who had recovered from COVID-19. Sequenced material: peripheral blood. CDR3 coding DNA: TGTGCCAGCAGCTTAACCGTGACAGGGCTAAACGAGCAGTACTTC. Protein: CASSLTVTGLNEQYF. Filled out from reference TRBV7-2 and TRBJ2-7, the complete variable domain reads GAGVSQSPSNKVTEKGKDVELRCDPISGHTALYWYRQSLGQGLEFLIYFQGNSAPDKSGLPSDRFSAERTGGSVSTLTIQRTQQEDSAVYLCASSLTVTGLNEQYFGPGTRLTVT.